The text below deals with one T cell receptor (beta chain). The antigen is undetermined. Antigen-specific CD4+ T cells were expanded with viral peptide pools in the ViraFEST assay before sequencing. Cells that had been cultured for 10 days were the source of isolated CD4+ T cells. Vaccinees lacked prior SARS-CoV-2 infection and tested negative for nucleocapsid antibodies. The data originate from a study of vaccination effects on CD4 cells after COVID-19. The V end lost 4 bases, the J end lost 5 bases, and 14 bases lay between the germline ends. There are 14 residues in the CDR3. Germline loops: CDR1 SGHTA, CDR2 FQGNSA. Overall study results and limits: After vaccination, at late timepoints, clones induced by infection and by vaccine contracted markedly.

Only in-frame clones appear in the TCRdb table, and some are missing; sequencing was by immunoSEQ multiplex PCR. The data show fewer than 85,000 clones, with about 79% seen just once and roughly a tenth held by the top ten. This clonotype was obtained from a human donor who received a COVID-19 vaccine. Sequencing used CD4+ T cells from PBMCs cultured with SARS-CoV-2 spike peptides, obtained before COVID-19 vaccination. The V call is TRBV7-2, the J call TRBJ1-2; D unclear. CDR3 region: CASSSPLRLYGYTF. Here the CDR3 DNA reads TGTGCCAGCAGCTCTCCATTAAGACTGTATGGCTACACCTTC.